The 21 T cell receptor beta chains in this list originate from one sample, sequenced in a study of cytomegalovirus exposure and HLA in healthy donors. Primers included in the PCR were 60 Vbeta and 13 Jbeta primers. Produced via immunoSEQ multiplex PCR; TCRdb's table is partial and in-frame only. The sample holds over 85,000 clones, 83% seen once. The sequenced sample consisted of PBMCs. These receptors were taken from a man in his forties in good health and CMV-seronegative.

The table lists this clone with a few counts. The chain joins TRBV5-4 to TRBJ1-1; 11 nucleotides agree with TRBD1. Germline values: CDR1 SGHNT, CDR2 YYREEE (reference sequence). V shed 4 bases, J shed 8 bases, and the junction held 7 bases outside the gene matches. The CDR3 sequence is 14 residues long. Here the CDR3 DNA reads TGTGCCAGCAGCGGGACAGGGGGGAATAGCGAAGCTTTCTTT. Encoded protein: CASSGTGGNSEAFF.

This clone was detected only a few times. The V and J genes are TRBV27 and TRBJ2-7, with TRBD1 identical over 10 bases. CDR3 length: 15 residues. Germline CDR1 reads MNHEY; CDR2 reads SMNVEV (reference sequence). Unmatched junction bases numbered 11, after V lost 6 bases and J lost 6 bases. In DNA, the CDR3 is TGTGCCAGCAGAGTAAATCGTGACAGGGGGCCCGAGCAGTACTTC. This translates into CASRVNRDRGPEQYF.

V is TRBV1 and J is TRBJ2-7; the table gives TRBD2 as D, unverified against the DNA. TRBV1 is labeled a pseudogene. This CDR3 contains 20 residues. CDR3 sequence (DNA): TGCACCAGCAGCCTACAAGCCTCCCCCCCCGGACTAGCCGCCACCTACGAGCAGTACTTC. Amino acids: CTSSLQASPPGLAATYEQYF.

V and J are TRBV7-9 and TRBJ2-5; D unresolved. The closer fit of TRBJ2-7 to the DNA end suggests the J call may be wrong. The CDR3 loop spans 12 amino acids. Germline CDR1 SEHNR, CDR2 FQNEAQ (reference sequence). CDR3 loop: CASSPSSYEQYF. DNA of the CDR3: TGTGCCAGCAGCCCTTCATCCTACGAGCAGTACTTC.

The chain joins TRBV7-3 to TRBJ2-2, with D tentatively TRBD1 (5 bases). Trimming removed 5 bases at V and 8 bases at J, with 18 bases between. The germline CDR1 and CDR2 sequences are SGHTA and FQGTGA. This CDR3 is 15 amino acids long. CDR3 bases: TGTGCCAGCAGCGCCCGGACATCTTTTTCAGGGGAGCTGTTTTTT. This codes for CASSARTSFSGELFF.

This rearrangement joins TRBV5-8 to TRBJ1-5, with unresolved D. CDR1 is SGHTS, CDR2 YDEGEE, per germline. This CDR3 has 15 amino acids. V was clipped by 4 bases and J by 2 bases, with 13 bases between them. As DNA, the CDR3 is TGTGCCAGCAGCCTCGCGTGGGGAGGCAATCAGCCCCAGCATTTT. Translated, it gives CASSLAWGGNQPQHF.

This chain links TRBV7-3 with TRBJ2-7; 9 nucleotides align to TRBD1. V shed 0 bases, J shed 1 base, and the junction held 4 bases outside the gene matches. The CDR3 contains 16 residues. Germline lookup yields CDR1 SGHTA and CDR2 FQGTGA. CDR3 in DNA: TGTGCCAGCAGCTTAACAGGCGGGACAGGGTCCTACGAGCAGTACTTC. This gives the protein CASSLTGGTGSYEQYF. Full variable domain (remainder filled in from reference TRBV7-3 and TRBJ2-7): GAGVSQTPSNKVTEKGKYVELRCDPISGHTALYWYRQSLGQGPEFLIYFQGTGAADDSGLPNDRFFAVRPEGSVSTLKIQRTERGDSAVYLCASSLTGGTGSYEQYFGPGTRLTVT.

In this sample, this clone turned up once. The chain employs TRBV7-2 and TRBJ1-3; perhaps TRBD1 as D (5 bases). This CDR3 has 15 amino acids. Per the germline V gene, CDR1 is SGHTA and CDR2 is FQGNSA. The V gene lost 4 bases and the J gene lost 4 bases, with 14 bases spanning the gap. The CDR3: CASSSSRGTGNTIYF. CDR3 sequence (DNA): TGTGCCAGCAGCTCTTCCCGGGGGACGGGAAACACCATATATTTT.

For the CDR3, the DNA is TGTGCCATCCGCTCGGGACAGGGTAGTGAAAAACTGTTTTTT. Translated, it gives CAIRSGQGSEKLFF. The chain combines TRBV6-1 with TRBJ1-4; 9 bases are a match to TRBD1. The ends lost 10 bases at V and 7 bases at J; junction bases unmatched: 10. In germline, CDR1 is MNHNS, CDR2 SASEGT. The CDR3 has 14 amino acids.

The chain links TRBV7-8 to TRBJ2-2; TRBD1 aligns across 9 bases. The V and J ends lost 3 bases and 7 bases, in that order; junction bases with no gene match: 12. Germline assignment: CDR1 SGHVS and CDR2 FQNEAQ. This CDR3 comprises 17 residues. The CDR3 reads CASSLDRGIPPDGELFF. The CDR3 region has the DNA TGTGCCAGCAGCTTGGACAGGGGCATTCCCCCCGACGGGGAGCTGTTTTTT.

V is TRBV5-4 and J is TRBJ1-6, with D possibly matching TRBD1 (5 bases). Trimming stripped 0 bases from V and 9 bases from J, with 10 bases between. CDR1 SGHNT and CDR2 YYREEE come from the germline V gene (reference sequence). The length of the CDR3 is 14 residues. CDR3 sequence: CASSLEQGGSPLHF. The CDR3 nucleotides read TGTGCCAGCAGCTTGGAGCAGGGTGGTTCACCCCTCCACTTT.

This clone was observed a few times. The rearrangement joins TRBV30 to TRBJ1-1; no firm D call. The CDR3 has 13 amino acids. The germline CDR1 and CDR2 sequences are GTSNPN and SVGIG (reference sequence). The V end lost 2 bases, the J end lost 5 bases, and 12 bases lay between the germline ends. CDR3 DNA: TGTGCCTGGAGTTCGGGGATTGGGACTGAAGCTTTCTTT. Translated, it gives CAWSSGIGTEAFF.

The chain is built from TRBV6-4 and TRBJ2-2, with D perhaps TRBD1 (5 bases). This CDR3 region has 13 residues. V shed 6 bases and J shed 1 base, with 6 bases lying between them. The germline gives CDR1 MRHNA, CDR2 SNTAGT. Written as DNA, the CDR3 is TGTGCCAGCAGCACAGGGAACACCGGGGAGCTGTTTTTT. This translates into CASSTGNTGELFF.

The chain has TRBV5-1 and TRBJ2-1, with unresolved D. Germline V gene lookup returns CDR1 SGHRS and CDR2 YFSETQ. This CDR3 region has 16 residues. The germline V and J ends were trimmed by 3 bases and 0 bases, with 13 bases remaining between them. This chain's CDR3 is CASSSWATSSYNEQFF. CDR3 in DNA: TGCGCCAGCAGCTCGTGGGCGACGAGCTCCTACAATGAGCAGTTCTTC.

This clone was observed once. This chain joins TRBV7-6 and TRBJ2-1; the D gene is possibly TRBD2 (7 bases). CDR1 is SGHVS, CDR2 FNYEAQ, per germline. Between the trimmed V and J ends, which lost 3 bases and 8 bases, there was a span of 14 bases. The CDR3 is 14 amino acids. CDR3 DNA: TGTGCCAGCAGCTTTACGGGGGGCGGAGATGAGCAGTTCTTC. Translation: CASSFTGGGDEQFF. The entire variable domain, with the rest obtained from reference TRBV7-6 and TRBJ2-1, is as follows: GAGVSQSPRYKVTKRGQDVALRCDPISGHVSLYWYRQALGQGPEFLTYFNYEAQQDKSGLPNDRFSAERPEGSISTLTIQRTEQRDSAMYRCASSFTGGGDEQFFGPGTRLTVL.

The gene calls are TRBV9 and TRBJ2-3, with TRBD2 matching 9 bases. CDR1 SGDLS and CDR2 YYNGEE come from the germline V gene. V was pared by 6 bases and J by 4 bases, with 6 bases of the junction left unmatched. The CDR3 covers 14 residues. CDR3 amino acids: CASKRGAGADTQYF. In DNA form, the CDR3 reads TGTGCCAGCAAGCGGGGGGCCGGCGCAGATACGCAGTATTTT.

This clone was observed a handful of times. The rearrangement uses TRBV4-3 and TRBJ2-7; perhaps TRBD1 as D (6 bases). Germline CDR1 reads LGHNA; CDR2 reads YSLEER. V shed 0 bases and J shed 7 bases, with 19 bases lying between them. The CDR3 extends over 16 amino acids. The CDR3 spells CASSQDRRQAVREQYF. CDR3 DNA sequence: TGCGCCAGCAGCCAAGATAGGCGACAGGCCGTCAGGGAGCAGTACTTC.

The rearrangement joins TRBV5-5 to TRBJ1-5; TRBD1 matches 11 bases. Germline CDR1 and CDR2: SGHKS and YYEKEE (reference sequence). This CDR3 contains 15 residues. The V segment lost 4 bases and the J segment 5 bases; nucleotides outside the gene matches: 5. DNA for the CDR3: TGTGCCAGCAGCGGGGGACAGGGGGGATATCAGCCCCAGCATTTT. This gives the protein CASSGGQGGYQPQHF.

The chain combines TRBV7-3 with TRBJ2-1, with a possible D match to TRBD1 (6 bases). Trimming left V 0 bases short and J 0 bases short, with 9 bases between. The germline V gene encodes CDR1 SGHTA and CDR2 FQGTGA. The CDR3 covers 16 residues. CDR3 bases: TGTGCCAGCAGCTTAACGTGGACAGTCTCCTACAATGAGCAGTTCTTC. It yields the protein CASSLTWTVSYNEQFF.

V is TRBV23-1 and J is TRBJ1-6; D gene ambiguous. TRBV23-1 is an ORF, with its function uncertain. Trimming pared 4 bases from V and 9 bases from J, leaving 10 bases between. The CDR3 has 13 amino acids. CDR3 in amino acids: CASSLPLSSPLHF. CDR3 DNA: TGCGCCAGCAGTCTCCCCCTCAGTTCACCCCTCCACTTT.

The table lists this clone with a count of one. The rearrangement links TRBV2 to TRBJ2-3, with 9 bases that match TRBD1. The CDR3 is 14 amino acids. J gave up 4 bases and V 7 bases, and 6 bases lay outside the gene matches. Germline lookup yields CDR1 SNHLY and CDR2 FYNNEI. Written as DNA, the CDR3 is TGTGCCAGCAAGGGACAGGGTGTCTCAGATACGCAGTATTTT. This codes for CASKGQGVSDTQYF. The full variable domain, its missing parts supplied by reference TRBV2 and TRBJ2-3, is EPEVTQTPSHQVTQMGQEVILRCVPISNHLYFYWYRQILGQKVEFLVSFYNNEISEKSEIFDDQFSVERPDGSNFTLKIRSTKLEDSAMYFCASKGQGVSDTQYFGPGTRLTVL.